The following is a T cell receptor beta chain sequence with its context. This specimen comes from a study of T cell repertoires in cytomegalovirus infection. Germline CDR1 reads SQVTM; CDR2 reads ANQGSEA. CDR3 size: 14 residues. V dropped 6 bases and J dropped 4; count of bases not matched to a gene: 10. TCRdb reanalysed the reads using MiXCR and keeps one entry per CDR3 protein. The sample records about 360,000 distinct CDR3 sequences, about a sixth being singletons. Sequenced input: PBMCs. The origin of this receptor is a human donor in good health (CMV status not recorded). Some clones in this sample may be carry-over from other donors' samples. This sequence joins TRBV29-1 and TRBJ2-5; 8 bases line up with TRBD1. CDR3 protein: CSVPQGAGGETQYF. CDR3 nucleotides: TGCAGCGTCCCCCAGGGGGCTGGTGGAGAGACCCAGTACTTC.